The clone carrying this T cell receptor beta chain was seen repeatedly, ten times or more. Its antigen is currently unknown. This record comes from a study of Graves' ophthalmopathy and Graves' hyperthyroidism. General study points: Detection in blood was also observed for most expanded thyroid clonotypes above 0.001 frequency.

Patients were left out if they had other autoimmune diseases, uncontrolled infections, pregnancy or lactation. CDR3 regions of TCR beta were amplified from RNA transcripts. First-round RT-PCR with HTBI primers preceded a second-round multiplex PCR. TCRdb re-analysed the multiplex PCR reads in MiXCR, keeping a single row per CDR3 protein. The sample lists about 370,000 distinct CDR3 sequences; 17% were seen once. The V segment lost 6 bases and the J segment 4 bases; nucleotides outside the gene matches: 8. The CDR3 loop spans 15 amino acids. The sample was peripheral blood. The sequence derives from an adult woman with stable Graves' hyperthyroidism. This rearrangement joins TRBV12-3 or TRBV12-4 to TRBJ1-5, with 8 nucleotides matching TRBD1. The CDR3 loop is CASRMTGAGNQPQHF. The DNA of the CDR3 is TGTGCCAGCAGGATGACAGGGGCCGGGAATCAGCCCCAGCATTTT.